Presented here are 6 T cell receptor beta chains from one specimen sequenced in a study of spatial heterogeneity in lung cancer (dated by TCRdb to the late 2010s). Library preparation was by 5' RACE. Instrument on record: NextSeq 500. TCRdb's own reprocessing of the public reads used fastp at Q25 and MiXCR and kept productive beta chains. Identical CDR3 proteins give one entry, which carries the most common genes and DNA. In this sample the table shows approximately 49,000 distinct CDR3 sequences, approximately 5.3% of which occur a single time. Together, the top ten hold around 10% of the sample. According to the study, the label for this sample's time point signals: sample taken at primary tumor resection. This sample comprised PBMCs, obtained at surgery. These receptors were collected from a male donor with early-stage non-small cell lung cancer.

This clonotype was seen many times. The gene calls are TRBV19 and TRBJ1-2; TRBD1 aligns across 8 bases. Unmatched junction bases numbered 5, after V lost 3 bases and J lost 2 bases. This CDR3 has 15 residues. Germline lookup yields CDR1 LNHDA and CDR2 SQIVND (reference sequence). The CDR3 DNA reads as TGTGCCAGTAGTATCCCAGGGGGCCAAAACTATGGCTACACCTTC. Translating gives CASSIPGGQNYGYTF. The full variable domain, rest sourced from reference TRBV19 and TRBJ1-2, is DGGITQSPKYLFRKEGQNVTLSCEQNLNHDAMYWYRQDPGQGLRLIYYSQIVNDFQKGDIAEGYSVSREKKESFPLTVTSAQKNPTAFYLCASSIPGGQNYGYTFGSGTRLTVV.

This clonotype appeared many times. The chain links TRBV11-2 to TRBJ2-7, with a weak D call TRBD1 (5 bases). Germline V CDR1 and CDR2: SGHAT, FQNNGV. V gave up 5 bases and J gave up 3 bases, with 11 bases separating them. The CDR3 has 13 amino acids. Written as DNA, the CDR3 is TGTGCCAGCAGCCTATCAGACAGCTACGAGCAGTACTTC. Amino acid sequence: CASSLSDSYEQYF.

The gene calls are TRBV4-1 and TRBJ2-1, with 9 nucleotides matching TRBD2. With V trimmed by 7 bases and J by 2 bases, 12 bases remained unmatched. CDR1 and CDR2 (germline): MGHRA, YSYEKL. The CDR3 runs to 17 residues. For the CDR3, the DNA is TGCGCCAGCACCAGTAGAGGGGTAGCGGGAGCCTACAATGAGCAGTTCTTC. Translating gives CASTSRGVAGAYNEQFF.

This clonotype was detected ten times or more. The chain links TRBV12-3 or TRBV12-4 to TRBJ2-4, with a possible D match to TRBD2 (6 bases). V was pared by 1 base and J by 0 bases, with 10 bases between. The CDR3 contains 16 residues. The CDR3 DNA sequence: TGTGCCAGCAGTTTAGGGCTGGGACTAGCCAAAAACATTCAGTACTTC. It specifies CASSLGLGLAKNIQYF.

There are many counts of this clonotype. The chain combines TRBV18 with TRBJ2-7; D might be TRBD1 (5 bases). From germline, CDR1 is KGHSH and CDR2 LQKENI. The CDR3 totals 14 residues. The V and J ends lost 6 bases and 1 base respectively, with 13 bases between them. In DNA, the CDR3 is TGTGCCAGCTCCACAGGCTCTCCATCCTACGAGCAGTACTTC. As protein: CASSTGSPSYEQYF.

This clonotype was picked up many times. The CDR3 here is CAWKNRQPNQPQHF. Written as DNA, the CDR3 is TGTGCCTGGAAGAATCGACAGCCCAATCAGCCCCAGCATTTT. V is TRBV30 and J is TRBJ1-5; tentatively, D is TRBD1 (5 bases). This CDR3 is built from 14 residues. CDR1 and CDR2 from the germline V gene are GTSNPN and SVGIG (reference sequence). With 4 bases removed from V and 3 bases from J, the gap between germline ends came to 13 bases.